A selection of T cell receptor beta chains follows, all from one sample in a study of blood T cell repertoires in COVID-19. The data were produced by immunoSEQ multiplex PCR, yet TCRdb's version contains in-frame clones alone and is incomplete. The sample consists of under 150,000 clones, approximately 87% of them appearing once. The source material was PBMCs or T cells enriched from blood (not recorded which). The source of these receptors is a woman younger than 45 with acute COVID-19. Each CDR3 is given with its conserved first and last residue. The order of the fields is D gene, J gene, clone size, V gene, CDR3 DNA, CDR3 protein. A D gene is named only where the DNA matches it firmly. Expanded clones are given a class, and other clones once, few, many or no size at all.

NA | TRBJ1-3 | NA | TRBV15 | TGTGCCACCAGCAGGACCACAGGTTCCTCTGGAAACACCATATATTTT | CATSRTTGSSGNTIYF
NA | TRBJ1-3 | NA | TRBV28 | TGTGCCAGTCTGAGCTCTGGAAACACCATATATTTT | CASLSSGNTIYF
NA | TRBJ1-3 | NA | TRBV20-1 | TGCAGTGCTAGTTCGCCAGATACTGGAAACACCATATATTTT | CSASSPDTGNTIYF
NA | TRBJ2-2 | NA | TRBV2 | TGTGCCAGCAGTGCTGACCTAGGCATCACCGGGGAGCTGTTTTTT | CASSADLGITGELFF
TRBD2 | TRBJ2-7 | NA | TRBV4-2 | TGTGCCAGCAGCCAAGGTGCGGGACTAACCTCCGAGCAGTACTTC | CASSQGAGLTSEQYF
NA | TRBJ2-1 | NA | TRBV13 | TGTGCCAGCAGCTTAGCGGGGTTGGGTCGGTTCTTC | CASSLAGLGRFF
TRBD2 | TRBJ2-3 | NA | TRBV5-1 | TGCGCCAGCAGCTCCGGACTAGCCTTCACAGATACGCAGTATTTT | CASSSGLAFTDTQYF
TRBD2 | TRBJ2-5 | once | TRBV12-3/TRBV12-4 | TGTGCCAGCAGTTTGGCGGGAGTAGAGACCCAGTACTTC | CASSLAGVETQYF
NA | TRBJ1-4 | NA | TRBV19 | TGTGCCAGTAGTATGAGGGCAACTAATGAAAAACTGTTTTTT | CASSMRATNEKLFF
TRBD1 | TRBJ1-6 | few | TRBV18 | TGTGCCAGCTCGGGACGACAGGGCAGCAATTCACCCCTCCACTTT | CASSGRQGSNSPLHF
NA | TRBJ1-2 | NA | TRBV27 | TGTGCCAGCGTCGGGTCCTTCGGGGGGTCGGCTAACTATGGCTACACCTTC | CASVGSFGGSANYGYTF
TRBD1 | TRBJ1-2 | NA | TRBV14 | TGTGCCAGCAGCCAAGTGGACCCAGGACAGGGCCGAGGTGGCTACACCTTC | CASSQVDPGQGRGGYTF
TRBD2 | TRBJ2-5 | few | TRBV30 | TGTGCCTGGAGTTGGGGGGGTGGCGGGTTCACTGCAGAGACCCAGTACTTC | CAWSWGGGGFTAETQYF
NA | TRBJ2-1 | NA | TRBV18 | TGTGCCAGCTCACCACTCGCCAGGTCCTACAATGAGCAGTTCTTC | CASSPLARSYNEQFF
TRBD1 | TRBJ2-2 | NA | TRBV24-1 | TGTGCCACCAGTGATACTAGGACAGGCGCCGGGGAGCTGTTTTTT | CATSDTRTGAGELFF
TRBD1 | TRBJ2-2 | NA | TRBV28 | TGTGCCAGCAGCCCCACTGACAGGGTTGGGACCGGGGAGCTGTTTTTT | CASSPTDRVGTGELFF
TRBD2 | TRBJ2-1 | many | TRBV3-1/TRBV3-2 | TGTGCCAGCAGCCAAGGCGGGAGAGGAGGTGAGCAGTTCTTC | CASSQGGRGGEQFF
TRBD1 | TRBJ1-3 | NA | TRBV5-6 | TGTGCCAGCAGCTTGTGGACAGGGGCGGGAAACACCATATATTTT | CASSLWTGAGNTIYF
NA | TRBJ2-1 | NA | TRBV18 | TGTGCCAGCTCACCACCCGTCACTATAGTTACCTACAATGAGCAGTTCTTC | CASSPPVTIVTYNEQFF
NA | TRBJ1-5 | NA | TRBV19 | TGTGCCAGTAGTATAAGGGACTCTAATCAGCCCCAGCATTTT | CASSIRDSNQPQHF
TRBD1 | TRBJ1-4 | NA | TRBV28 | TGTGCCAGCAGTTGGACACAGGGGGCTAATGAAAAACTGTTTTTT | CASSWTQGANEKLFF
NA | TRBJ1-4 | once | TRBV18 | TGTGCCAGCTCACACATATACGAAGGGGATTTGAGTGAAAAACTGTTTTTT | CASSHIYEGDLSEKLFF
NA | TRBJ2-7 | NA | TRBV9 | TGTGCCAGCAGCGTCGATACAGGTTCATACGAGCAGTACTTC | CASSVDTGSYEQYF
TRBD1 | TRBJ2-1 | NA | TRBV6-1 | TGTGCCAGCAGTGAAAGGGTTTGGGGGGACAGGGTATACAATGAGCAGTTCTTC | CASSERVWGDRVYNEQFF
TRBD1 | TRBJ2-1 | NA | TRBV4-1 | TGCGCCAGCAGCCTTTCTGGACAGGGCGAGCTCTCTTACAATGAGCAGTTCTTC | CASSLSGQGELSYNEQFF
NA | TRBJ1-2 | NA | TRBV27 | TGTGCCAGCAGTTTAACGTGGGGGCCAAATCCCTATGGCTACACCTTC | CASSLTWGPNPYGYTF
TRBD1 | TRBJ2-7 | NA | TRBV5-1 | TGCGCCAGCAGCTTGGGGACAGGGCTTAACGAGCAGTACTTC | CASSLGTGLNEQYF
NA | TRBJ2-3 | NA | TRBV7-3 | TGTGCCAGCAGCCCCGGTCCCTCCCTCACAGATACGCAGTATTTT | CASSPGPSLTDTQYF
TRBD1 | TRBJ2-7 | NA | TRBV10-2 | TGCGCCAGCAGGGGACCGGGACAGGCCTCCGAGCAGTACTTC | CASRGPGQASEQYF
TRBD2 | TRBJ2-3 | NA | TRBV7-2 | TGTGCCAGCAGCTTTCGACCTAGCGGGAGAAACACAGATACGCAGTATTTT | CASSFRPSGRNTDTQYF
NA | TRBJ2-1 | once | TRBV2 | TGTGCCAGCAGTGGGACTTTAGGGAATGAGCAGTTCTTC | CASSGTLGNEQFF
NA | TRBJ2-3 | NA | TRBV5-1 | TGCGCCAGCAGCTTGGAATCACGACTCACAGATACGCAGTATTTT | CASSLESRLTDTQYF
NA | TRBJ2-3 | NA | TRBV29-1 | TGCAGCGTTCGAGGGAGGTCGGAGACAGATACGCAGTATTTT | CSVRGRSETDTQYF
NA | TRBJ1-6 | NA | TRBV3-1/TRBV3-2 | TGTGCCAGCAGCCAAGAAGGGTCGGGGAATTCACCCCTCCACTTT | CASSQEGSGNSPLHF
NA | TRBJ1-4 | NA | TRBV14 | TGTGCCAGCAGCCAGCGCACAGGGTCCGGTATTGAAAAACTGTTTTTT | CASSQRTGSGIEKLFF
NA | TRBJ1-5 | NA | TRBV29-1 | TGCAGCGTTGATTCGTTTAGCAATCAGCCCCAGCATTTT | CSVDSFSNQPQHF
NA | TRBJ1-6 | NA | TRBV28 | TGTGCCAGCAGGCATCCGGATTCACCCCTCCACTTT | CASRHPDSPLHF
NA | TRBJ1-1 | NA | TRBV6-5 | TGTGCCAGCAGTTACTTCGCTGAGATGAACACTGAAGCTTTCTTT | CASSYFAEMNTEAFF
NA | TRBJ2-7 | NA | TRBV19 | TGTGCCAGTACTGGGGGCCCCGGACGGTACGAGCAGTACTTC | CASTGGPGRYEQYF
TRBD2 | TRBJ2-7 | NA | TRBV24-1 | TGTGCCACCAGTGGGACTAGCGGGAACTACGAGCAGTACTTC | CATSGTSGNYEQYF
TRBD1 | TRBJ1-5 | NA | TRBV2 | TGTGCCAGCAGTGAAGCCCGGACAGGGGGCAATCAGCCCCAGCATTTT | CASSEARTGGNQPQHF
NA | TRBJ1-2 | NA | TRBV5-1 | TGCGCCAGCAGTACCGGGGGGACGGGGAATGGCTACACCTTC | CASSTGGTGNGYTF
TRBD2 | TRBJ2-1 | NA | TRBV7-2 | TGTGCCAGCCGGGGGACTAGCGGTCTTGAGCAGTTCTTC | CASRGTSGLEQFF
NA | TRBJ2-1 | NA | TRBV11-1 | TGTGCCAGCAGCTTAGTTACAGGGCGTACGAGCAATGAGCAGTTCTTC | CASSLVTGRTSNEQFF
NA | TRBJ1-4 | NA | TRBV28 | TGTGCCAGCAGAAATCCGAAATCAGGGGCCACTAATGAAAAACTGTTTTTT | CASRNPKSGATNEKLFF
TRBD2 | TRBJ2-1 | NA | TRBV5-4 | TGTGCCAGCAGCCCGGGACTAGCGGGAGACTACAATGAGCAGTTCTTC | CASSPGLAGDYNEQFF
TRBD2 | TRBJ2-1 | NA | TRBV11-2 | TGTGCCAGCAACACCAACGCACTAGCGGCGTACAATGAGCAGTTCTTC | CASNTNALAAYNEQFF
TRBD2 | TRBJ2-7 | once | TRBV3-1/TRBV3-2 | TGTGCCAGCAGCCAAACTAGCGGGAGGATACCTACCTCCTACGAGCAGTACTTC | CASSQTSGRIPTSYEQYF
NA | TRBJ2-3 | NA | TRBV7-2 | TGTGCCAGCAGCTTAGCGGCAGGTGCAGATACGCAGTATTTT | CASSLAAGADTQYF
NA | TRBJ1-4 | NA | TRBV14 | TGTGCCAGCAGCCAACAGACAGCGATCAATGAAAAACTGTTTTTT | CASSQQTAINEKLFF
TRBD2 | TRBJ2-2 | NA | TRBV2 | TGTGCCAGGAAGACTAGCCGGAACACCGGGGAGCTGTTTTTT | CARKTSRNTGELFF
NA | TRBJ2-2 | NA | TRBV25-1 | TGTGCCAGCAGTGGGGCGGGGGCGGCCGGGGAGCTGTTTTTT | CASSGAGAAGELFF
TRBD1 | TRBJ1-2 | NA | TRBV28 | TGTGCCAGCAGTAATCCCTGGACAGGGGGGGAGAAGAGCGGCTACACCTTC | CASSNPWTGGEKSGYTF
NA | TRBJ2-7 | NA | TRBV19 | TGTGCCAGTACAGGTCAGGGATCCTACGAGCAGTACTTC | CASTGQGSYEQYF